This T cell receptor (beta chain) was recorded in a study of control samples from healthy donors and cancer patients (TCRdb year 2020). Points on this clone: The specificity of this receptor is unknown. Per-nucleotide qualities are absent, and no much larger clonotype sits a single base away.

Receptors were amplified or captured by the immunoSEQ multiplex PCR assay. Sourced from immuneACCESS, this table was stored by TCRdb with only in-frame sequences that have V and J called. A share of the clones is absent; for the studies checked, an unresolved V gene accounts for under half, and the remainder has no known explanation. The sample table contains about 160,000 clones; only one count was recorded for approximately 94% of them. The top ten constitute around 15% of the sample. The CDR3 goes from the cysteine to the phenylalanine over 14 residues. Only the CDR3 DNA is retained, 42 bases long and in frame from the first base. Looking up the germline V gene yields CDR1 MNHEY and CDR2 SVGAGI. The junction carries 13 bases between V and J, which are trimmed by 4 bases and 4 bases respectively.

The source of this sequence is a man aged 60-69 years with colorectal cancer. The receptor chain draws on TRBV6-5 and TRBJ2-5; the D segment may tentatively be TRBD1 or TRBD2, each giving 5 matched bases. The source material was PBMCs. In nucleotides, the sequence is TGTGCCAGCAGTTCAACGAGGGGTACAGAGACCCAGTACTTC. Translated, it gives CASSSTRGTETQYF.